Each of the 16 T cell receptor beta chains below was sequenced from the same sample in a study of T-cell reconstitution after alpha-beta-depleted transplantation in children. This sample's TCRbeta library carried unique molecular identifier barcodes. TCRdb redid the calling of the PCR reads with MiXCR, one entry per CDR3 protein. The table shows fewer than 250,000 distinct CDR3 sequences, with roughly 8.2% occurring only once. Sequencing was performed on PBMCs, mostly from graft donor cells, taken 180 days after TCRalphabeta/CD19-depleted stem cell transplant. The source of these receptors is a male patient aged 5 to 17 who had a stem cell transplant for acute lymphoblastic leukemia, so the T cells may come from the graft donor.

This clonotype was seen at least ten times. The DNA of the CDR3 is TGCGCCAGCAGCTTCGGGACTCACAATGAGCAGTTCTTC. This translates into CASSFGTHNEQFF. The chain uses TRBV5-1 and TRBJ2-1; the D gene is possibly TRBD2 (6 bases). V was shortened by 2 bases and J by 5 bases, with 8 bases between the two germline ends. CDR3 size: 13 residues. Germline values: CDR1 SGHRS, CDR2 YFSETQ. Full variable domain (outside the CDR3, taken from reference TRBV5-1 and TRBJ2-1): KAGVTQTPRYLIKTRGQQVTLSCSPISGHRSVSWYQQTPGQGLQFLFEYFSETQRNKGNFPGRFSGRQFSNSRSEMNVSTLELGDSALYLCASSFGTHNEQFFGPGTRLTVL.

This clonotype has a count of ten or more. The chain carries TRBV7-9 and TRBJ2-3; 7 bases map to TRBD1. J was trimmed by 0 bases and V by 6 bases; bases with no gene match: 3. Germline assignment: CDR1 SEHNR and CDR2 FQNEAQ (reference sequence). The CDR3 is 14 residues long. The CDR3: CASSFRGSTDTQYF. The CDR3 DNA follows: TGTGCCAGCAGTTTCAGGGGGAGCACAGATACGCAGTATTTT.

This clonotype was counted at least ten times. The chain recombines TRBV20-1 with TRBJ1-4; no reliable D call. The CDR3 has 13 residues. The V and J ends lost 6 bases and 0 bases respectively, with 8 bases between them. Germline V gene data show CDR1 as DFQATT and CDR2 as SNEGSKA (reference sequence). CDR3 protein: CSALTATNEKLFF. CDR3 nucleotides: TGCAGTGCCCTGACGGCAACTAATGAAAAACTGTTTTTT.

At least ten counts were recorded for this clonotype. V and J are TRBV7-9 and TRBJ2-5; D not certain. V was cut by 4 bases and J by 6 bases, with 18 bases left in between. CDR1 is SEHNR, CDR2 FQNEAQ, per germline (reference sequence). The CDR3 totals 15 residues. CDR3 DNA: TGTGCCAGCAGCTCTAGATCAGGAACGTTGAAGACCCAGTACTTC. It codes for CASSSRSGTLKTQYF.

There are many counts of this clonotype. The V call is TRBV27, the J call TRBJ2-7; a possible D gene is TRBD1 (6 bases). There are 14 residues in the CDR3. Per germline, CDR1 MNHEY and CDR2 SMNVEV (reference sequence). V was pared by 6 bases and J by 2 bases, with 14 bases between. CDR3: CASSVRDNTYEQYF. CDR3 sequence (DNA): TGTGCCAGCAGCGTACGGGACAACACCTACGAGCAGTACTTC.

This clonotype was picked up many times. The V call is TRBV12-3 or TRBV12-4, the J call TRBJ1-2; the D is unclear. The CDR3 is 13 amino acids. V was pared by 3 bases and J by 6 bases, with 11 bases between. For the CDR3, the DNA is TGTGCCAGCAGTTTGACCGGATTTCATGGCTACACCTTC. Translated, it gives CASSLTGFHGYTF.

This clonotype was recorded at least ten times. The chain recombines TRBV5-1 with TRBJ1-1; 7 nucleotides align to TRBD1. The CDR3 has 11 amino acids. The germline V gene has CDR1 SGHRS and CDR2 YFSETQ. With V trimmed by 7 bases and J by 10 bases, 7 bases remained unmatched. The CDR3 DNA is TGCGCCAGCCGGGACAGCACCTCAGCTTTCTTT. Protein sequence: CASRDSTSAFF.

This clonotype was detected ten times or more. The V call is TRBV25-1, the J call TRBJ2-2; 10 positions match TRBD2. Germline loops: CDR1 MGHDK, CDR2 SYGVNS. V lost 5 bases to trimming and J lost 4 bases; unmatched junction nucleotides: 10. The CDR3 spans 17 residues. For the CDR3, the DNA is TGTGCCAGCAGTAGTATAGCGGGAGGTCGGGTCACCGGGGAGCTGTTTTTT. Amino acids: CASSSIAGGRVTGELFF.

This clonotype was detected many times. V and J are TRBV9 and TRBJ2-5; the D is unclear. The germline V gene has CDR1 SGDLS and CDR2 YYNGEE. CDR3 length equals 14 residues. Trimming pared 4 bases from V and 3 bases from J, leaving 13 bases between. The CDR3 DNA sequence: TGTGCCAGCAGCTCCCTGGACGGAGAAGAGACCCAGTACTTC. The encoded protein is CASSSLDGEETQYF.

In its sample, this clonotype was seen many times. V gene TRBV18 combines with J gene TRBJ1-2; a possible D gene is TRBD1 (6 bases). With 3 bases removed from V and 3 bases from J, the gap between germline ends came to 8 bases. The CDR3 length is 13 residues. Germline V CDR1 and CDR2: KGHSH, LQKENI. The chain's CDR3 is CASSPGQHYGYTF. The CDR3 bases are TGTGCCAGCTCACCCGGACAGCACTATGGCTACACCTTC.

At least ten counts were recorded for this clonotype. The J gene is TRBJ1-5, the V gene TRBV6-2 or TRBV6-3; D is perhaps TRBD1 (5 bases). This CDR3 is 17 amino acids long. Germline CDR1 and CDR2: MNHEY and SVGEGT. Trimming removed 2 bases from V and 0 bases from J, with 14 bases in between. CDR3 in amino acids: CASSYPSRQISNQPQHF. The CDR3 coding sequence is TGTGCCAGCAGTTACCCCTCTCGACAGATTAGCAATCAGCCCCAGCATTTT.

This clonotype was counted many times. This chain connects TRBV6-1 to TRBJ2-6, with D perhaps TRBD1 or TRBD2 (5 bases each). This CDR3 region has 14 residues. Per the germline V gene, CDR1 is MNHNS and CDR2 is SASEGT. The V end lost 7 bases, the J end lost 11 bases, and 18 bases lay between the germline ends. CDR3 loop: CASKGKGVEYVLTF. The DNA of the CDR3 is TGTGCCAGCAAGGGGAAGGGAGTTGAGTACGTCCTGACTTTC.

This clonotype appeared many times. The chain recombines TRBV15 with TRBJ1-6; D not certain. The CDR3 contains 13 residues. Deletions cut 5 bases from V and 4 bases from J, with 6 bases between. Looked up from germline, CDR1 is LNHNV and CDR2 is YYDKDF (reference sequence). In DNA, the CDR3 is TGTGCCACCAGCGTGGGTTATAATTCACCCCTCCACTTT. Translated, it gives CATSVGYNSPLHF.

The chain has TRBV7-3 and TRBJ1-4, with D maybe TRBD1 (5 bases). The CDR3 has 16 residues. V was trimmed by 4 bases and J by 0 bases, leaving 12 bases between them. Germline CDR1 is SGHTA and CDR2 is FQGTGA. The CDR3 spells CASSSRDVATNEKLFF. The CDR3 DNA reads as TGTGCCAGCAGCTCCCGGGACGTTGCAACTAATGAAAAACTGTTTTTT.

This clonotype was observed at least ten times. The chain has TRBV20-1 and TRBJ2-4; TRBD2 matches 7 bases. The germline V gene has CDR1 DFQATT and CDR2 SNEGSKA (reference sequence). Germline trimming cut 5 bases from V and 1 base from J; bases unmatched to any gene: 14. The CDR3 runs to 17 residues. In DNA, the CDR3 is TGCAGTGCTTCCCCTAGCTACGGGGAGGGGGCCAAAAACATTCAGTACTTC. Its translation is CSASPSYGEGAKNIQYF.

This clonotype has a handful of counts. The J gene is TRBJ2-7, the V gene TRBV12-5, with 9 bases lining up with TRBD1. CDR1 is LGHNT and CDR2 is FRNRAP in the germline V gene. Trimming cost V 3 bases and J 0 bases; bases outside gene matches: 21. The CDR3 covers 21 residues. The CDR3, as DNA: TGTGCTAGTGGTTTTCTACCCCATTTTGCCGAATCGGGACAGGGCTCCTACGAGCAGTACTTC. Protein: CASGFLPHFAESGQGSYEQYF.